This entry concerns a single TCR beta chain. The antigen is not known. The sample is drawn from a study of beta chain features in type 1 diabetes. Overall study: Age, gender and cell yields were alike across patients and healthy donors. The study examined about 100 million sorted cells across all samples. Overall study findings and caveats: A closer apparent resemblance between naive, central memory and Treg TCRB repertoires was seen in patients than in healthy donors.

Reverse transcribing all isolated RNA meant expressed TCRB transcripts were sequenced. Some clones are missing from TCRdb's copy, which holds only in-frame ones; the method was immunoSEQ multiplex PCR. This table holds over 700,000 clones, 15% to 20% found once. This CDR3 contains 15 residues. With 1 base removed from V and 0 bases from J, the gap between germline ends came to 10 bases. Germline-derived CDR1 and CDR2 are SGHTA and FQGNSA. The sequence came from a woman aged 18-29 years in good health. This chain joins TRBV7-2 and TRBJ2-7, with D uncertain. The material sequenced was naive CD4+ T cells from blood. CDR3 amino acids: CASSLGPVISYEQYF. In DNA, the CDR3 is TGTGCCAGCAGCTTAGGTCCGGTAATCTCCTACGAGCAGTACTTC. The whole variable domain, filled in from reference TRBV7-2 and TRBJ2-7, reads GAGVSQSPSNKVTEKGKDVELRCDPISGHTALYWYRQSLGQGLEFLIYFQGNSAPDKSGLPSDRFSAERTGGSVSTLTIQRTQQEDSAVYLCASSLGPVISYEQYFGPGTRLTVT.